The rows below give T cell receptor beta chains drawn from one sample of a study of blood T cell repertoires in COVID-19. TCRdb's table, derived via immunoSEQ multiplex PCR, lists solely in-frame clones and lacks some. This table holds roughly 110,000 clones, around 83% found once. Sequenced: peripheral blood. The source is a man in his 70s with acute or convalescent COVID-19. The conserved cysteine and the conserved F or W are not part of the CDR3 here. Fields, in order: V gene, J gene, CDR3 protein.

TRBV7-9	TRBJ1-5	ASSPPGQGSNQPQH
TRBV19	TRBJ1-6	ASRRQGYNSPLH
TRBV10-3	TRBJ2-2	AISESASGNTGELF
TRBV29-1	TRBJ2-2	SVLTSGGANTGELF
TRBV5-5	TRBJ2-2	ASSPGTETGELF
TRBV6-2/TRBV6-3	TRBJ2-5	ASSSGGAGEETQY
TRBV7-2	TRBJ2-1	ASSLDSGGAGEQF
TRBV12-3/TRBV12-4	TRBJ1-2	ASSLGAFDGYT
TRBV9	TRBJ2-5	ASSSSAGGQETQY
TRBV10-2	TRBJ1-5	ASKDRGGGNQPQH
TRBV25-1	TRBJ2-5	ASRDSGGRETQY
TRBV5-1	TRBJ1-3	ASSLVGLPGQGVSGNTIY
TRBV19	TRBJ1-2	ASSIDGGRGYGYT
TRBV9	TRBJ2-1	ASSVGERRSSYNEQF
TRBV5-5	TRBJ1-1	ASSLDPGHTNTEAF
TRBV7-6	TRBJ2-3	ASSLGAGNTDTQY
TRBV10-3	TRBJ1-1	AISEGGDGRTEAF
TRBV5-1	TRBJ2-5	ASSLAPTGEQETQY
TRBV6-5	TRBJ1-1	ASSYAGGATEAF
TRBV5-1	TRBJ1-5	ASSLDLSSNQPQH
TRBV5-6	TRBJ1-2	ASSLGQGGVYGYT
TRBV7-6	TRBJ2-2	ASSLSNSQTNTGELF
TRBV7-6	TRBJ2-5	ASSFRGGEQETQY
TRBV6-5	TRBJ2-7	ASRTPGLATYEQY
TRBV19	TRBJ1-6	ATRGGVSPLH
TRBV6-2/TRBV6-3	TRBJ1-1	ASSSRRTEAF
TRBV7-3	TRBJ1-6	ASSLTGDRNSPLH
TRBV21-1	TRBJ1-5	ASGSPQSNQPQH
TRBV15	TRBJ1-5	ATSRDRGRGRGNQPQH
TRBV5-8	TRBJ2-7	ASRSGQGSSYEQY
TRBV7-3	TRBJ1-1	ASSSQGGTEAF
TRBV7-2	TRBJ1-1	ASSLRQGGTEAF
TRBV19	TRBJ2-7	ASRTGAAHEQY
TRBV27	TRBJ1-2	ASSFWGAQSYGYT
TRBV15	TRBJ1-1	ATSREGTGGRRTEAF
TRBV9	TRBJ1-6	ASSPRQGGNSPLH
TRBV2	TRBJ2-3	ASTMTSGKDTQY